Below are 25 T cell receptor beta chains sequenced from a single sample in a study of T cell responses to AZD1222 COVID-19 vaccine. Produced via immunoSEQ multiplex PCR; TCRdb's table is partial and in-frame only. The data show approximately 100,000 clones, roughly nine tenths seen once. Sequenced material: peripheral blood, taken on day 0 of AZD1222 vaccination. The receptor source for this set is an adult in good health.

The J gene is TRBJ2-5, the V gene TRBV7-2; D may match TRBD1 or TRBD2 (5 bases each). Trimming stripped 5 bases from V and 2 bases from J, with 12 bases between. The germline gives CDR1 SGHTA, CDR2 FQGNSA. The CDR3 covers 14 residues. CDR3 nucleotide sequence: TGTGCCAGCAGCAACCAATGGGGGCAAGAGACCCAGTACTTC. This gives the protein CASSNQWGQETQYF.

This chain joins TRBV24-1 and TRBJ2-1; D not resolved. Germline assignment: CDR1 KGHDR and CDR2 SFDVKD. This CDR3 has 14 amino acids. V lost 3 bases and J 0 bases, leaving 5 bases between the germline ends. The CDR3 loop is CATSDAGSYNEQFF. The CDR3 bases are TGTGCCACCAGTGATGCAGGCTCCTACAATGAGCAGTTCTTC.

CDR3 nucleotide sequence: TGTGCCTGGAGTGGTGAAGGGACTGAGCAGTTCTTC. Translated: CAWSGEGTEQFF. This chain links TRBV30 with TRBJ2-1; tentatively, D is TRBD1 or TRBD2 (5 bases each). The CDR3 has 12 residues. Germline loops: CDR1 GTSNPN, CDR2 SVGIG (reference sequence). V was shortened by 1 base and J by 9 bases, with 10 bases between the two germline ends.

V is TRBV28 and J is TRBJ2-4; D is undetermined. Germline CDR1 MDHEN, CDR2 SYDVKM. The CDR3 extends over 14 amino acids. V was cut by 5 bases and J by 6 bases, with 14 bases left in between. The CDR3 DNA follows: TGTGCCAGCAGTAGCCGTACCAGAGGAAACATTCAGTACTTC. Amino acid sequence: CASSSRTRGNIQYF.

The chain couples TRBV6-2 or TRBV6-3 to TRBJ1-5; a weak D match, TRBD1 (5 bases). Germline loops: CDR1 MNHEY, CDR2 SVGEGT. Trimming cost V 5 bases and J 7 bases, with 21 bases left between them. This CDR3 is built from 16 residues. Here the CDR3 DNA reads TGTGCCAGCAGTCCGTCGGGCTCCGCAGGGAGCCAGCCCCAGCATTTT. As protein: CASSPSGSAGSQPQHF.

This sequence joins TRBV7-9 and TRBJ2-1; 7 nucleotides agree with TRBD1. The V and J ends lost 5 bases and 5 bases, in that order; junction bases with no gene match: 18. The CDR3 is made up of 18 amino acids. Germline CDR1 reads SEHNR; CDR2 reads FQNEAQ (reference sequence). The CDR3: CASSPPRTGAGGNNEQFF. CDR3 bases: TGTGCCAGCAGCCCCCCGCGGACTGGGGCAGGGGGAAACAATGAGCAGTTCTTC.

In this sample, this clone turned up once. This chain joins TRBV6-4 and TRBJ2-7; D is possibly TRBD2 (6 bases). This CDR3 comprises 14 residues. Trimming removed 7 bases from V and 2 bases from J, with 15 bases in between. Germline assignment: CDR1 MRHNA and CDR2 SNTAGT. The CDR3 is CASNTRDLPYEQYF. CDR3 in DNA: TGTGCCAGCAACACGAGGGACTTACCCTACGAGCAGTACTTC.

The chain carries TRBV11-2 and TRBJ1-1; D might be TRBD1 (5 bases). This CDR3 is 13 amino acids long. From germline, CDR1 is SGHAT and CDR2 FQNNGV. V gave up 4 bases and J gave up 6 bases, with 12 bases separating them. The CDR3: CASSSDRRSEAFF. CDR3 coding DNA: TGTGCCAGCAGCTCCGACAGACGGTCTGAAGCTTTCTTT.

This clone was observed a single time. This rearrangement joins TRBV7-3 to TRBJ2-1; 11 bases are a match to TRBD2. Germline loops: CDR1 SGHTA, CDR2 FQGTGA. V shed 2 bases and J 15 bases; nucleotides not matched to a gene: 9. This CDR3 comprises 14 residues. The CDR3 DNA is TGTGCCAGCAGCTTAGTAGCGGGAGGGCCCCGCCTGTTCTTC. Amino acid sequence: CASSLVAGGPRLFF.

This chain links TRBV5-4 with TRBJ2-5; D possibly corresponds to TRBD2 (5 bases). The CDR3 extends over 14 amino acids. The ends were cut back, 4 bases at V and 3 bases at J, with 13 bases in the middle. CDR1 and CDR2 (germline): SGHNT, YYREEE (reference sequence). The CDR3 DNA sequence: TGTGCCAGCAGCGTGCTTTCCGGGGAAGAGACCCAGTACTTC. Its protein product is CASSVLSGEETQYF.

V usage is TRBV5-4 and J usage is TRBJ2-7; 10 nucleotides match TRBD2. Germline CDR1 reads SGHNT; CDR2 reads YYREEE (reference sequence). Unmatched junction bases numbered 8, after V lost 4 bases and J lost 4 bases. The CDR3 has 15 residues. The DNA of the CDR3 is TGTGCCAGCAGCACTTCTAGCGGGAGTGCTTACGAGCAGTACTTC. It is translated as CASSTSSGSAYEQYF.

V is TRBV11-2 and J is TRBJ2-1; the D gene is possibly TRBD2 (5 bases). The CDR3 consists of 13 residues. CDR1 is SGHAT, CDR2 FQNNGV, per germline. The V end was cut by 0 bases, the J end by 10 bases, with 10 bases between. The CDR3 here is CASSLDSPGEQFF. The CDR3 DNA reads TGTGCCAGCAGCTTAGATTCCCCGGGAGAGCAGTTCTTC.

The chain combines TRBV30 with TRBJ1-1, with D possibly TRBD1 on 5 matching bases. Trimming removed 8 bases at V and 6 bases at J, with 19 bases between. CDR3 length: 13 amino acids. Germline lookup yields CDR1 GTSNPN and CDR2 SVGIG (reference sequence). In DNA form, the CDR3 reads TGTGCCCGTATCCAGGGTAATCGGGCTGAAGCTTTCTTT. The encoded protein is CARIQGNRAEAFF.

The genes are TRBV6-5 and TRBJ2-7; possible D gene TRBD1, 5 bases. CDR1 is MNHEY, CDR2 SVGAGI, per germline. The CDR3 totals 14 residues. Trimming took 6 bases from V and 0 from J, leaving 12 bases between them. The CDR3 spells CASSRQRSSYEQYF. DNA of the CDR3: TGTGCCAGCAGCAGACAGAGGAGCTCCTACGAGCAGTACTTC.

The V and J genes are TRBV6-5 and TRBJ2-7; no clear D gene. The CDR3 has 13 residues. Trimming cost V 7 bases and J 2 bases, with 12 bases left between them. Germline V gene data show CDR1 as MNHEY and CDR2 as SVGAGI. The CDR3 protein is CASTRRGAYEQYF. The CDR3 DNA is TGTGCCAGCACCCGAAGAGGAGCCTACGAGCAGTACTTC.

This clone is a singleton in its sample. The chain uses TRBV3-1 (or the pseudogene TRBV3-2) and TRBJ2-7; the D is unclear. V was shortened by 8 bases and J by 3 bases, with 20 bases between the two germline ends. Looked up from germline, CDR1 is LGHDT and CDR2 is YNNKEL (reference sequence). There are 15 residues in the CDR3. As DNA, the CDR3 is TGTGCCAGCGGCGGCCGCGGCCTAGATAACTACGAGCAGTACTTC. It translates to CASGGRGLDNYEQYF.

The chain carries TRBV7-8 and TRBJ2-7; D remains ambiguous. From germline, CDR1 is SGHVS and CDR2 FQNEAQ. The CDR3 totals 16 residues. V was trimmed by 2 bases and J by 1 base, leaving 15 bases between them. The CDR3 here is CASSLIVNAPSYEQYF. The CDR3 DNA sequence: TGTGCCAGCAGCTTAATTGTCAACGCTCCTTCCTACGAGCAGTACTTC.

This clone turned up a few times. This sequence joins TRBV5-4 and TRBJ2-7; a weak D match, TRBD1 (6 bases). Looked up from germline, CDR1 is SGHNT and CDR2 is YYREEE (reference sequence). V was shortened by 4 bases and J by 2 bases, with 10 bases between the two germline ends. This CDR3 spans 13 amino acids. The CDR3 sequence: CASSLTGTYEQYF. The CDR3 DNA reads TGTGCCAGCAGCCTAACAGGGACCTACGAGCAGTACTTC. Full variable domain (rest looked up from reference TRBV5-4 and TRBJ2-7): ETGVTQSPTHLIKTRGQQVTLRCSSQSGHNTVSWYQQALGQGPQFIFQYYREEENGRGNFPPRFSGLQFPNYSSELNVNALELDDSALYLCASSLTGTYEQYFGPGTRLTVT.

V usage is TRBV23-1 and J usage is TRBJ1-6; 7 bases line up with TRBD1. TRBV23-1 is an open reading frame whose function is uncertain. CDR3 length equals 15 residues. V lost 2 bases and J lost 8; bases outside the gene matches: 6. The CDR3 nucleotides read TGCGCCAGCAGTCAAGAACGGGACAGATATTCACCCCTCCACTTT. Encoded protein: CASSQERDRYSPLHF.

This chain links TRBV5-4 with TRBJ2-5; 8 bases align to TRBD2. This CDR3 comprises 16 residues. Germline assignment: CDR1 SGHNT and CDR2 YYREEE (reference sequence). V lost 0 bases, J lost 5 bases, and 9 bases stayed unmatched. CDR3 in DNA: TGTGCCAGCAGCTTGGTCCCAGCGGGAGTTGGTGAGACCCAGTACTTC. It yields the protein CASSLVPAGVGETQYF.

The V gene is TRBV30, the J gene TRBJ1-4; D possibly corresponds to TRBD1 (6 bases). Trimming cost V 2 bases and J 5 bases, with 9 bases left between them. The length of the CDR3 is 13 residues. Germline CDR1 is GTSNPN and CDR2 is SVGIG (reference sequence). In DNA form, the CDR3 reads TGTGCCTGGAGTTTGCAGGGGAATGAAAAACTGTTTTTT. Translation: CAWSLQGNEKLFF.

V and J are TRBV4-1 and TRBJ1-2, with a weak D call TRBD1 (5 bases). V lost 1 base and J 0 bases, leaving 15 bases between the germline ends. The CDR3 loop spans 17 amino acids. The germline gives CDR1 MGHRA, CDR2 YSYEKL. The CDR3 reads CASSQVLQGDANYGYTF. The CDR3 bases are TGCGCCAGCAGCCAAGTATTGCAGGGCGACGCTAACTATGGCTACACCTTC.

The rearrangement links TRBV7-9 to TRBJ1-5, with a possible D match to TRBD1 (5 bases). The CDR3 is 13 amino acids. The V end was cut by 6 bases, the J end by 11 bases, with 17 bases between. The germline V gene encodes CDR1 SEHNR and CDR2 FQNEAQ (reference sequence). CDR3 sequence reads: CASSLRAEGAQHF. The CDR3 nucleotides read TGTGCCAGCAGTCTCCGAGCCGAAGGGGCCCAGCATTTT.

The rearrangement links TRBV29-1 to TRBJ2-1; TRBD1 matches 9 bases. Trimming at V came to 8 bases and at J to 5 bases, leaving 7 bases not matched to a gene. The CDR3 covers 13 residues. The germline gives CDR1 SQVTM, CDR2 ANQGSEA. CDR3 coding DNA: TGCAGCTCAAGGACAGGGGACCACAATGAGCAGTTCTTC. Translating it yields CSSRTGDHNEQFF.

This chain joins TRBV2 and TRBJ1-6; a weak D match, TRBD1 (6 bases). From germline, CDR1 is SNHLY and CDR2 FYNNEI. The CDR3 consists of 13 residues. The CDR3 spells CATKGGDNSPLHF. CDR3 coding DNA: TGTGCAACCAAGGGGGGGGATAATTCACCCCTCCACTTT.